This T cell receptor (beta chain) was sequenced for a study of tumor-infiltrating lymphocytes in primary liver carcinoma. Whole-study context: Patients of both sexes were 30 to 69 years old.

Germline CDR1 reads MNHEY; CDR2 reads SVGEGT. The CDR3 covers 14 residues. V shed 10 bases and J 7 bases; nucleotides not matched to a gene: 10. The sample holds a few counts of this clonotype. Its antigen is still unknown. A much larger clonotype is one base distant, so this may be a read error. General study points: There were only about 8-24% of top clones found in all five tumor regions.

Starting from roughly 540 ng of total RNA, TCR beta cDNA was produced with a primer in the constant region. Three nested multiplex PCR rounds, a slightly modified ARM-PCR method, built the TCR beta libraries. It was with TRBV1-TRBV30 forward primers and a C-beta reverse primer that the first two PCR rounds were run, at around 11 cycles each. Via MiXCR, TCRdb re-called the multiplex PCR reads, giving one row per CDR3 protein. The sample has roughly 190,000 distinct CDR3 sequences, approximately 86% seen once. The 20-30 mg bulk tissue piece was not sorted before simultaneous RNA and DNA extraction. Enrolled patients were chronically infected with HBV and treatment-naive.

The TCR originated in a man aged 40-49 years with primary liver carcinoma and hepatitis B virus infection. Sequences were obtained from tumor tissue from primary liver carcinoma. This rearrangement joins TRBV6-2 or TRBV6-3 to TRBJ2-1; 10 positions agree with TRBD1. The CDR3 reads CANRATGGFNEQFF. The CDR3 DNA sequence: TGTGCCAACAGGGCGACAGGGGGCTTTAATGAGCAGTTCTTC.